This TCR beta chain is from a study of cytomegalovirus exposure and HLA in healthy donors. At the level of the study: Approximately 180 million T cells yielded 120 million or so unique TCR beta sequences, as an earlier analysis found.

The CDR3 runs to 12 residues. Trimming took 8 bases from V and 8 from J; bases not matched to a gene: 8. The germline gives CDR1 MGHDK, CDR2 SYGVNS. PCR used 60 Vbeta primers and 13 Jbeta primers. This table comes from immunoSEQ multiplex PCR, and its TCRdb copy is limited to in-frame clones, with some not included. This table has under 95,000 clones, around 80% appearing once. This chain connects TRBV25-1 to TRBJ1-1, with 7 bases fitting TRBD1. The TCR comes from a male donor in good health and CMV-seronegative. Sequencing was done on a sample of PBMCs. CDR3 bases: TGTGCCAGCCGCAAGGAGACAGGGGAAGCTTTCTTT. Translating gives CASRKETGEAFF. The complete variable domain, with remaining parts taken from reference TRBV25-1 and TRBJ1-1, reads EADIYQTPRYLVIGTGKKITLECSQTMGHDKMYWYQQDPGMELHLIHYSYGVNSTEKGDLSSESTVSRIRTEHFPLTLESARPSHTSQYLCASRKETGEAFFGQGTRLTVV.